This TCR beta chain emerged from a study of T cell responses to AZD1222 COVID-19 vaccine. Study-wide points: Unmutated variant regions reportedly attract nearly half of all spike-specific TCRs. Donor demographics were predominantly white British with a female majority; clonal diversity may be underestimated.

This clone showed up many times. Antigen specificity is unknown. The assay was immunoSEQ multiplex PCR, and TCRdb's table has in-frame clones only and misses some. Among some 84,000 clones listed, roughly 85% were seen once. V was shortened by 5 bases and J by 4 bases, with 9 bases between the two germline ends. Germline V gene lookup returns CDR1 MNHEY and CDR2 SVGEGT. The CDR3 extends over 14 amino acids. The receptor was isolated from an adult who received the AZD1222 COVID-19 vaccine. J is TRBJ2-6 and V is TRBV6-2 or TRBV6-3; no clear D. Specimen: peripheral blood, collected 28 days after the second AZD1222 dose. The CDR3, as DNA: TGTGCCAGCAGTGACCGTACCGGGGCCAACGTCCTGACTTTC. It yields the protein CASSDRTGANVLTF.